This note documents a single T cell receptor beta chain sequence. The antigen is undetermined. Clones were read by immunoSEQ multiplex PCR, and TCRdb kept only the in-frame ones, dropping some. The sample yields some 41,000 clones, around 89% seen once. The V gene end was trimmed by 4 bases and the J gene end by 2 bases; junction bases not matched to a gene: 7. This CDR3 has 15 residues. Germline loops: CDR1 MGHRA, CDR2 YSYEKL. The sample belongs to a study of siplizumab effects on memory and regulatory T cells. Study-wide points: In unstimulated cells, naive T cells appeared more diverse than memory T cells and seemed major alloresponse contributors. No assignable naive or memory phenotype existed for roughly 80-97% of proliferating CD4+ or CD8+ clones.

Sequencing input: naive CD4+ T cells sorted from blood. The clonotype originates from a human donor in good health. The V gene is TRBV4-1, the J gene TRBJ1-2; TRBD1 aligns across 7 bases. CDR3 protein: CASSPWTGGNYGYTF. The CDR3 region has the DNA TGCGCCAGCAGCCCCTGGACAGGTGGAAACTATGGCTACACCTTC.